This T cell receptor beta chain is drawn from a study of T-cell memory formation after mild COVID-19 (dated by TCRdb to about 2021). The study in broad terms: TCR sequence clusters from the two donors were found to be largely donor specific. T-cell clones expanding and contracting after mild COVID-19 in a couple of donors were tracked by longitudinal TCRalpha and TCRbeta repertoire sequencing. The cohort was made up of two young adult volunteers, one female and one male, who were previously healthy.

This sample was sequenced with an Illumina NovaSeq 6000. TCRalpha and TCRbeta cDNA libraries were built by 5'RACE with constant-segment primers, adding sample barcodes and unique molecular identifiers. RNA was extracted from every sample with Trizol reagent. The libraries were amplified in two PCR steps, and the second step added a second sample barcode and Illumina TruSeq adapters. The libraries were sequenced on an Illumina NovaSeq using 2 x 150 bp paired-end reads. In the paper's pipeline: With migec v1.2.7, reads were demultiplexed and then collapsed into UMI-guided consensus sequences. Using mixcr v2.1.11, the UMI consensuses were aligned to TRA and TRB V and J templates and assembled into clonotypes. Clonotypes were classified as expanded or contracted when called significant by both edgeR and NoisET, with noise models trained on biological replicates. For edgeR calls, the cutoffs were a false discovery rate-adjusted p below 0.01 and a log2 fold-change threshold of 1. As an exploratory analysis of dynamics, max-normalized trajectories of the 1000 most abundant clonotypes were examined with PCA combined with hierarchical clustering. Separately sequenced CD4+ and CD8+ repertoires were used to assign the CD4 or CD8 phenotype of responding clones. TCRdb took the public reads, trimmed them with fastp at Q25, ran MiXCR for clone calling and kept in-frame beta chains. When rows share a CDR3 protein, they turn into one entry using the most common DNA and genes. These V and J calls rely on TCRdb rather than the paper's analysis. The sample includes 400,000 or so distinct CDR3 sequences, with around 18% observed a single time. The ten most abundant clones make up 8.4% of the sample.

The junction shows trimming of 1 base on V and 0 bases on J, and the gene matches do not reach 11 bases of it. The CDR3 runs 18 amino acids, cysteine and phenylalanine included. Only CDR3 DNA is held: 54 bases, read in frame from base 1. CDR1 and CDR2 were assigned from the germline V gene as SNHLY and FYNNEI. General findings and caveats noted by the study authors: Contracting CD4+ clones appeared mostly in the CM and EM memory subsets, whereas CD8+ clones were enriched in EMRA. Balanced CD4/CD8 phenotypes were observed for clones contracting from day 15 to 85, whereas a bias towards CD4+ was observed for a second wave of clones expanding from day 15 to 37. Whether the second-wave clones peaking on day 37 were SARS-CoV-2 specific was not confirmed. Some responding clones were detected in pre-infection memory, which suggested that pre-existing cross-reactive memory T cells had joined the SARS-CoV-2 response. The study included only a couple of mild cases, and larger cohorts that include severe cases with pre-infection samples were judged to be necessary.

Comment on this clonotype: This receptor's antigen is unknown. The input lacks base qualities; no much larger clone sits a single base away.

Ficoll-Paque density gradient centrifugation was the method used to isolate PBMCs. This TCR was recovered from an adult woman who had mild COVID-19 (a few samples of this study predate the infection). The sample titles of this study are shuffled in the database, so cell type and time point are left out; the donor was told from shared clones. Material: PBMCs or a T cell subset sorted from them (not recorded which). The chain joins TRBV2 to TRBJ2-5; 7 central bases correspond to TRBD2. The CDR3 is CASSEGSLVGGNQETQYF. The sequence in DNA is TGTGCCAGCAGTGAAGGGAGCCTAGTGGGAGGGAACCAAGAGACCCAGTACTTC.